One and the same sample provided the 32 T cell receptor beta chains below, sequenced in a study of identical twins. TCRdb called the 5' RACE reads again in MiXCR, with one record for every CDR3 protein. The data hold 540,000 or so distinct CDR3 sequences, with 20% to 25% observed a single time. These sequences were also reported in another study, on yellow fever vaccine responses in identical twins.

The material sequenced was CD4+ T cells sorted from blood. These receptors were obtained from a woman under 30 in good health.

A remark on this clonotype: Since no conserved phenylalanine or tryptophan closes the CDR3, a read error is the likely cause. The chain recombines TRBV5-1 with TRBJ2-7; D ambiguous. The CDR3 loop spans 14 amino acids. In germline, CDR1 is SGHRS, CDR2 YFSETQ. Trimming removed 1 base from V and 3 bases from J, with 11 bases in between. The CDR3 region is CASSLSLGLYEQYS. The CDR3 DNA sequence: TGCGCCAGCAGCTTGAGCCTGGGTCTCTACGAGCAGTACTCC.

This clonotype occurred a few times. The V gene is TRBV24-1, the J gene TRBJ2-2; D call uncertain. Trimming stripped 10 bases from V and 5 bases from J, with 10 bases between. Per the germline V gene, CDR1 is KGHDR and CDR2 is SFDVKD. The CDR3 contains 12 residues. CDR3 nucleotide sequence: TGTGCCACACAAGCCCGAACCGGGGAGCTGTTTTTT. The encoded protein is CATQARTGELFF.

This clonotype was seen a few times. This sequence joins TRBV19 and TRBJ2-4; a weak D match, TRBD2 (7 bases). The CDR3 runs 16 residues. Per the germline V gene, CDR1 is LNHDA and CDR2 is SQIVND (reference sequence). The V gene lost 5 bases and the J gene lost 4 bases, with 18 bases spanning the gap. CDR3: CASSPGGGAGKNIQYF. CDR3 DNA: TGTGCCAGTAGTCCCGGAGGGGGGGCTGGGAAAAACATTCAGTACTTC.

The gene calls are TRBV5-1 and TRBJ2-3, with 7 positions matching TRBD1. Trimming cost V 4 bases and J 3 bases; bases outside gene matches: 11. The CDR3 sequence is 16 residues long. CDR1 and CDR2 (germline): SGHRS, YFSETQ. The CDR3 DNA follows: TGCGCCAGCAGCCCTTACAACAGGGGTGGGACAGATACGCAGTATTTT. Amino acid sequence: CASSPYNRGGTDTQYF.

J is TRBJ2-1 and V is TRBV3-1; D may match TRBD1 or TRBD2 (5 bases each). This CDR3 comprises 12 residues. The V gene's germline CDR1 is LGHDT and CDR2 YNNKEL (reference sequence). Trimming shortened V by 6 bases and J by 10 bases, and 13 bases separated the two germline ends. The CDR3 coding sequence is TGTGCCAGCAGTCCTAGAGGGACCGAGCAGTTCTTC. Protein sequence: CASSPRGTEQFF.

In this sample, this clonotype turned up a few times. V gene TRBV19 combines with J gene TRBJ1-5; 9 bases agree with TRBD1. The germline V gene encodes CDR1 LNHDA and CDR2 SQIVND (reference sequence). Trimming at V came to 7 bases and at J to 3 bases, leaving 7 bases not matched to a gene. This CDR3 comprises 15 residues. The CDR3 region is CASTPGQGPNQPQHF. In nucleotides, the CDR3 is TGTGCCAGTACCCCGGGACAGGGCCCCAATCAGCCCCAGCATTTT.

The genes are TRBV3-1 and TRBJ2-1; D gene uncertain. V was cut by 4 bases and J by 9 bases, with 16 bases left in between. The CDR3 consists of 14 residues. Germline V gene data show CDR1 as LGHDT and CDR2 as YNNKEL (reference sequence). Here the CDR3 DNA reads TGTGCCAGCAGCCCTTTCGCACTGCTTGGTGAGCAGTTCTTC. This sequence encodes CASSPFALLGEQFF.

This chain joins TRBV20-1 and TRBJ1-2, with D unresolved. CDR1 and CDR2 (germline): DFQATT, SNEGSKA (reference sequence). This CDR3 has 11 residues. The V gene lost 2 bases and the J gene lost 4 bases, with 5 bases spanning the gap. CDR3 residues: CSARSSYGYTF. CDR3 DNA: TGCAGTGCTAGATCCAGCTATGGCTACACCTTC.

This clonotype was observed a handful of times. V is TRBV20-1 and J is TRBJ1-5; 8 bases match TRBD1. The CDR3 contains 15 residues. The germline gives CDR1 DFQATT, CDR2 SNEGSKA (reference sequence). V was pared by 6 bases and J by 1 base, with 8 bases of the junction left unmatched. The CDR3 sequence is CSAFQGARSNQPQHF. The CDR3 bases are TGCAGTGCGTTTCAGGGGGCGCGGAGCAATCAGCCCCAGCATTTT.

V and J are TRBV5-1 and TRBJ1-6; weak D call: TRBD1 (6 bases). The V and J ends lost 0 bases and 8 bases respectively, with 9 bases between them. Germline CDR1 SGHRS, CDR2 YFSETQ. The CDR3 runs to 14 residues. The CDR3 region is CASSLAAGDSPLHF. The CDR3 DNA sequence: TGCGCCAGCAGCTTGGCGGCAGGGGATTCACCCCTCCACTTT.

The V call is TRBV27, the J call TRBJ2-1, with 15 bases matching TRBD2. Per germline, CDR1 MNHEY and CDR2 SMNVEV (reference sequence). This CDR3 has 18 residues. V lost 2 bases to trimming and J lost 4 bases; unmatched junction nucleotides: 6. The CDR3 DNA reads as TGTGCCAGCAGTTTAAGGACTAGCGGGGGGGCAGGGTACAATGAGCAGTTCTTC. Translated, it gives CASSLRTSGGAGYNEQFF.

This clonotype turned up a few times. V usage is TRBV2 and J usage is TRBJ2-2; D unresolved. V was cut by 6 bases and J by 4 bases, with 12 bases left in between. In germline, CDR1 is SNHLY, CDR2 FYNNEI. There are 14 residues in the CDR3. As DNA, the CDR3 is TGTGCCAGCAGAGTACCAAATCCCACCGGGGAGCTGTTTTTT. Residues: CASRVPNPTGELFF.

Only a few counts were recorded for this clonotype. V is TRBV28 and J is TRBJ2-7, with 10 bases identical to TRBD1. J was trimmed by 3 bases and V by 7 bases; bases with no gene match: 9. The CDR3 totals 15 residues. Looked up from germline, CDR1 is MDHEN and CDR2 is SYDVKM. The CDR3, as DNA: TGTGCCAGCATCCCGACCGGGACAGGGGACTACGAGCAGTACTTC. This sequence encodes CASIPTGTGDYEQYF.

This clonotype was detected only a few times. The V gene is TRBV9, the J gene TRBJ2-1, with 8 bases fitting TRBD2. Trimming at V came to 7 bases and at J to 6 bases, leaving 12 bases not matched to a gene. Per germline, CDR1 SGDLS and CDR2 YYNGEE. This CDR3 is 15 amino acids long. The CDR3 spells CASATRAGVSNEQFF. The CDR3 nucleotides read TGTGCCAGCGCGACCCGAGCGGGAGTTTCCAATGAGCAGTTCTTC.

This rearrangement joins TRBV12-3 or TRBV12-4 to TRBJ1-1; D perhaps matches TRBD1 (5 bases). This CDR3 has 14 residues. Trimming shortened V by 6 bases and J by 4 bases, and 15 bases separated the two germline ends. CDR3 loop: CASRPREKVTEAFF. Written as DNA, the CDR3 is TGTGCCAGCAGGCCCAGGGAAAAGGTCACTGAAGCTTTCTTT.

This clonotype was seen a few times. This chain joins TRBV20-1 and TRBJ1-1; possible D gene TRBD1, 5 bases. Germline V gives CDR1 DFQATT, CDR2 SNEGSKA (reference sequence). This CDR3 has 14 residues. V was pared by 0 bases and J by 0 bases, with 8 bases between. The CDR3 region is CSAREAGMNTEAFF. DNA for the CDR3: TGCAGTGCTAGAGAAGCAGGGATGAACACTGAAGCTTTCTTT.

This chain links TRBV3-1 with TRBJ2-4; D remains ambiguous. This CDR3 is built from 12 residues. V was clipped by 0 bases and J by 9 bases, with 6 bases between them. The germline V gene has CDR1 LGHDT and CDR2 YNNKEL (reference sequence). The CDR3 DNA sequence: TGTGCCAGCAGCCAAGACTGGGGCATTCAGTACTTC. Translating gives CASSQDWGIQYF.

This clonotype has only a few counts. J is TRBJ2-3 and V is TRBV29-1; 7 bases match TRBD2. The CDR3 sequence is 15 residues long. Germline-derived CDR1 and CDR2 are SQVTM and ANQGSEA. Germline trimming cut 4 bases from V and 2 bases from J; bases unmatched to any gene: 9. This chain's CDR3 is CSVVRLAENTDTQYF. The DNA of the CDR3 is TGCAGCGTTGTTAGGCTAGCGGAGAACACAGATACGCAGTATTTT.

CDR3 region: CASGTYSYNEQFF. As DNA, the CDR3 is TGTGCCAGCGGGACGTACTCCTACAATGAGCAGTTCTTC. The chain employs TRBV3-1 and TRBJ2-1; D tentatively reads TRBD1 or TRBD2 (5 bases each). CDR1 and CDR2 (germline): LGHDT, YNNKEL (reference sequence). This CDR3 is 13 amino acids long. The V gene lost 8 bases and the J gene lost 0 bases, with 8 bases spanning the gap.

The rearrangement uses TRBV11-2 and TRBJ2-5; D call uncertain. The CDR3 is 15 residues long. V was shortened by 5 bases and J by 6 bases, with 19 bases between the two germline ends. Germline V gene sequence: CDR1 SGHAT, CDR2 FQNNGV. CDR3 DNA: TGTGCCAGCAGCCCGCCCGTCGGAATCGCAAAGACCCAGTACTTC. It specifies CASSPPVGIAKTQYF.

This clonotype has at least ten counts. This chain links TRBV12-3 or TRBV12-4 with TRBJ2-5; D might be TRBD2 (6 bases). CDR3 size: 12 residues. V lost 8 bases and J 3 bases, leaving 10 bases between the germline ends. The CDR3 loop is CASGTFEETQYF. CDR3 bases: TGTGCCAGCGGGACTTTTGAAGAGACCCAGTACTTC.

J is TRBJ2-2 and V is TRBV3-1; D is unresolved. CDR1 and CDR2 from the germline V gene are LGHDT and YNNKEL (reference sequence). The CDR3 totals 14 residues. Trimming removed 3 bases at V and 4 bases at J, with 9 bases between. The DNA for the CDR3 is TGTGCCAGCAGCCAGGACGTAAGCACCGGGGAGCTGTTTTTT. This codes for CASSQDVSTGELFF.

A few counts support this clonotype. The chain employs TRBV7-6 and TRBJ1-1; D is uncertain. CDR1 is SGHVS and CDR2 is FNYEAQ in the germline V gene. Trimming shortened V by 3 bases and J by 1 base, and 12 bases separated the two germline ends. This CDR3 has 15 amino acids. The CDR3 sequence: CASSFDIVGNTEAFF. The CDR3 DNA follows: TGTGCCAGCAGCTTCGACATTGTGGGGAACACTGAAGCTTTCTTT.

V usage is TRBV20-1 and J usage is TRBJ1-5, with 7 bases that match TRBD1. The V gene's germline CDR1 is DFQATT and CDR2 SNEGSKA (reference sequence). The length of the CDR3 is 14 residues. Trimming removed 6 bases from V and 11 bases from J; junction bases left unmatched: 16. The CDR3 coding sequence is TGCAGTGCCAGCCTCGGGACAGCATCTTGGGCCCAGCATTTT. It specifies CSASLGTASWAQHF.

The CDR3 protein is CASSSTSSAGGRGNEQFF. The CDR3 coding sequence is TGTGCCAGCAGCTCCACGTCTTCAGCGGGAGGGCGAGGGAATGAGCAGTTCTTC. The chain uses TRBV11-1 and TRBJ2-1, with TRBD2 matching 10 bases. Germline CDR1 is SGHAT and CDR2 is FQDESV (reference sequence). V shed 4 bases and J 7 bases; nucleotides not matched to a gene: 16. This CDR3 is 18 amino acids long.

This chain joins TRBV6-2 or TRBV6-3 and TRBJ2-7, with D perhaps matching TRBD1 or TRBD2 (6 bases each). The CDR3 totals 14 residues. Germline values: CDR1 MNHEY, CDR2 SVGEGT. The ends were cut back, 2 bases at V and 4 bases at J, with 12 bases in the middle. The CDR3 sequence: CASSYNVGGYEQYV. The CDR3 DNA sequence: TGTGCCAGCAGTTACAACGTAGGGGGGTACGAGCAGTACGTC.

This clonotype has a handful of counts. The chain employs TRBV6-1 and TRBJ1-2, with 7 bases fitting TRBD1. V lost 6 bases, J lost 2 bases, and 3 bases stayed unmatched. This CDR3 has 13 amino acids. The germline CDR1 and CDR2 sequences are MNHNS and SASEGT. CDR3 bases: TGTGCCAGCAGATCGACAGGGAACTATGGCTACACCTTC. It is translated as CASRSTGNYGYTF.

The chain recombines TRBV11-2 with TRBJ2-5, with 11 bases fitting TRBD1. This CDR3 spans 16 amino acids. Trimming took 5 bases from V and 4 from J; bases not matched to a gene: 9. Germline lookup yields CDR1 SGHAT and CDR2 FQNNGV. DNA for the CDR3: TGTGCCAGCAGCCCAAGATCCGGGACAGGGGGAGAGACCCAGTACTTC. Amino acid sequence: CASSPRSGTGGETQYF. Combining the CDR3 with reference TRBV11-2 and TRBJ2-5 gives the whole variable domain EAGVAQSPRYKIIEKRQSVAFWCNPISGHATLYWYQQILGQGPKLLIQFQNNGVVDDSQLPKDRFSAERLKGVDSTLKIQPAKLEDSAVYLCASSPRSGTGGETQYFGPGTRLLVL.

V is TRBV11-2 and J is TRBJ2-3; 14 nucleotides line up with TRBD2. The CDR3 loop spans 20 amino acids. V lost 5 bases to trimming and J lost 2 bases; unmatched junction nucleotides: 15. CDR1 is SGHAT, CDR2 FQNNGV, per germline. The CDR3 DNA reads TGTGCCAGCAGCAGTACCGGGACTAGCGGGAGCCAACCTACCACAGATACGCAGTATTTT. Residues: CASSSTGTSGSQPTTDTQYF.

This clonotype was picked up a small number of times. This chain connects TRBV5-6 to TRBJ2-1; perhaps TRBD2 as D (5 bases). Per the germline V gene, CDR1 is SGHDT and CDR2 is YYEEEE. The CDR3 has 14 amino acids. Trimming stripped 2 bases from V and 4 bases from J, with 10 bases between. CDR3 sequence (DNA): TGTGCCAGCAGCTTATACGGACTGTACAATGAGCAGTTCTTC. Translated: CASSLYGLYNEQFF.

This clonotype was detected only a few times. This chain connects TRBV5-1 to TRBJ2-5; TRBD1 matches 8 bases. The V segment lost 4 bases and the J segment 5 bases; nucleotides outside the gene matches: 7. Germline V gene sequence: CDR1 SGHRS, CDR2 YFSETQ. CDR3 length: 14 residues. The CDR3 region has the DNA TGCGCCAGCAGCGCGACAGGGGTTTGGGAGACCCAGTACTTC. Translating gives CASSATGVWETQYF. Filled out from reference TRBV5-1 and TRBJ2-5, the complete variable domain reads KAGVTQTPRYLIKTRGQQVTLSCSPISGHRSVSWYQQTPGQGLQFLFEYFSETQRNKGNFPGRFSGRQFSNSRSEMNVSTLELGDSALYLCASSATGVWETQYFGPGTRLLVL.

The chain couples TRBV10-3 to TRBJ2-2; a possible D gene is TRBD1 (7 bases). Trimming took 8 bases from V and 4 from J, leaving 11 bases between them. CDR1 and CDR2 from the germline V gene are ENHRY and SYGVKD. The CDR3 is made up of 13 amino acids. Written as DNA, the CDR3 is TGTGCCATCGGCCAGGGGGGCACCGGGGAGCTGTTTTTT. As protein: CAIGQGGTGELFF.